This T cell receptor (beta chain) was obtained from a study of cytomegalovirus exposure and HLA in healthy donors listed by TCRdb under 2017. In terms of the full investigation: In an earlier analysis of under 600 of the donors, 276 Gb of sequence data and approximately 120 million unique TCR beta sequences from 150 million to 200 million T cells were reported. An early release that covered about 640 HLA-typed donors contained approximately 300 gigabases of sequencing data and 65 million to 100 million unique TCR sequences. The genetic ancestry cluster associated with self-reported Caucasian donors included around 76% of the approximately 410 genotyped donors. The study was designed to test whether signatures of past pathogen exposure could be identified by cataloging public T cell receptors. The study used immunosequencing to profile the T cell repertoires of 666 subjects and linked those repertoires to cytomegalovirus serostatus. Besides the first cohort of 500 to 700 subjects, a separate validation cohort made up of 90 to 150 different subjects was used. High-throughput TCR immunosequencing, statistical association of individual TCRs with disease status, and machine learning were combined to predict cytomegalovirus infection status. A later analysis re-examined previously published TCR beta repertoires from 610 or so donors and added high-resolution HLA genotyping to investigate patterns of TCR occurrence. Rather than using new phenotypic data, the later analysis identified candidate immune exposures from TCR beta sequences and from how often those sequences occurred across donors. An earlier analysis of 587 of the donors used high-throughput TCR beta sequencing to judge whether each TCR beta V gene segment behaved as functional or pseudogenic. Donor age, sex, ethnicity and CMV serostatus were compiled together with the repertoire data. A later genetic analysis took genome-wide SNP genotypes for about three fifths of the roughly 670 donors and used that subset as a discovery cohort. All discovery cohort repertoires had been generated on a single sequencing platform. HLA typing included class I and class II loci at four-digit resolution. The number of typed donors differed by locus: about 620-630 for A, B, C, DRB1 and DQB1; roughly 510 for DQA1; approximately 600 for DPA1; and 400 to 480 for DPB1. Four to six DR-DQ haplotypes were handled as single units for association and clustering, since linkage in the cohort was strong. On average, around 230,000 unique TCR beta nucleotide sequences were sequenced per donor among some 420 genotyped donors of the cohort, with roughly 18% of those sequences being non-productive.

To prepare the library, the immunoSEQ multiplex PCR assay was applied. For the multiplex PCR, a mixture combining 60 forward primers for TCR Vbeta segments and 13 reverse primers for TCR Jbeta segments was used. A multiplex PCR assay on genomic DNA amplified the CDR3 region of rearranged TCR beta genes. The Illumina HiSeq System was used to sequence the amplified TCR beta libraries as 87-base-pair reads. The published analysis was carried out like this. A later analysis tallied roughly 76 million unique TCR beta chains across the approximately 670 repertoires, and approximately 12 million of those chains were shared by two or more donors. Raw reads were error-corrected and collapsed into unique sequences with a nearest-neighbor algorithm that merged closely related sequences to remove PCR and sequencing errors. To assign V, D and J gene segments, CDR3 sequences were aligned to IMGT reference sequences. Each retained sequence needed at least a six-nucleotide match to both a V gene segment and a J gene segment. A rearrangement counted as productive if the CDR3 had no stop codons and remained in frame with V and J, and every other rearrangement counted as non-productive. Following IMGT convention, CDR3 was defined as the stretch from the second conserved V-encoded cysteine up to the conserved J-encoded phenylalanine. In an earlier analysis of just under 600 of the donors, sequences lacking an unambiguous match to a single V gene segment were excluded. An earlier analysis of about 600 of the donors called V segments functional above 56.7% productive rearrangements and segregating when the between-donor standard deviation exceeded 5%. A statistical classification framework was built to diagnose cytomegalovirus status from the catalog of TCR beta chain sequences. V and J gene assignment, in a later analysis, came from comparing TCR nucleotide sequences with IMGT/GENE-DB human TR gene sequences. The TCRdist pipeline was used in a later analysis to assign CDR3 sequences and most-parsimonious VDJ recombination scenarios. In a later analysis, each TCR beta chain was defined by its CDR3 amino acid sequence together with its V-gene family, and reads without a unique V-gene family were excluded. In a later analysis, several hundred highly shared, low-generation-probability nucleotide sequences were removed to address suspected cross-contamination and a sequencing artifact. In a later analysis, a clonal expansion index was calculated for each public chain from normalized within-repertoire ranks of inferred template counts. In a later analysis, generation probabilities were computed using a VDJ recombination model fitted to out-of-frame rearrangements, and the results were checked against IGoR. Hypergeometric tests were used in a later analysis to score TCR-TCR, TCR-HLA and TCR-CMV co-occurrence, with a repertoire-size bias correction applied to the TCR pairs. To estimate false discovery rates, a later analysis permuted the HLA or CMV assignments 20 times. In a later analysis, co-occurring TCRs were grouped using DBSCAN, and TCRdist sequence similarity was added for clustering within HLA-allele-positive subsets. For co-occurrence clustering, repertoires with fewer than 30,000 or more than 120,000 public chains were excluded, along with a handful of repertoires with anomalous nucleotide sharing. TCRdb limited this immuneACCESS table to in-frame rearrangements with V and J called. A share of clones is missing; checked studies link under half to unresolved V genes, and the rest is unexplained. V and J calls and clone size follow that table, whereas D and trimming were derived from the DNA. The sample contains more than 85,000 clones, more than 70% of them found a single time. Of the sample, about 3.2% falls within the top ten clones.

On the study overall, not on this receptor specifically: Presence/absence analyses assumed roughly uniform sequencing depth across donors, an assumption that may not hold. Correlated functional status among segregating V segments might reflect linkage disequilibrium, but an unknown experimental factor could not be ruled out. At a false discovery rate of 0.05, a later analysis linked approximately 18,000 TCR beta sequences to specific HLA alleles. Compared with equally common non-associated chains, HLA-associated TCR beta chains in a later analysis were more clonally expanded and had lower generation probabilities. A later analysis found that TCR association rates varied across HLA loci, with DRB1 alleles showing the most associated TCRs and HLA-C alleles the fewest. While some public TCRs were present in many individuals, most TCR sequences turned up only very rarely across donors. Because some donors lacked HLA typing at each locus, the association tests relied only on the typed subset. The sequencing pipeline was judged likely to have produced a cluster of highly shared sequence variants as a technical artifact. This cohort had only TCR beta chains sequenced, and the lack of alpha or paired-chain data limited which features could be detected. The 87-base-pair reads could not distinguish some IMGT-functional V segments, including TRBV6-2 and TRBV6-3, so those segments were excluded. In a later genetic analysis, a missense DCLRE1C variant was associated with V-gene and J-gene trimming of TCR beta chains, and the association was replicated in an independent cohort. Most CMV-associated TCR beta chains appeared to be HLA-restricted in a later analysis, and the HLA associations seemed to be driven largely by CMV exposure. The study listed 150 to 200 TCR beta chains as associated with cytomegalovirus. According to a later genetic analysis, donors in an Asian-associated ancestry cluster had fewer N-insertions in productive TCRs than the roughly 660-donor mean. According to a later analysis, parvovirus B19, influenza, CMV and Epstein-Barr virus appeared linked to several top co-occurrence clusters. Strong co-occurrence of HLA alleles, especially DR and DQ, made assigning TCR associations to individual alleles difficult. Because counts were too low, 15 to 20 rarely observed V segments, including chromosome 9 orphons, were excluded from the earlier analysis of roughly 580 of the donors. The only immune exposure information available for the cohort was CMV serostatus. In vitro tests confirmed that a few of the cytomegalovirus-associated TCR beta chains recognize cytomegalovirus antigens. In both the original and validation cohorts, the classifier was reported to diagnose cytomegalovirus status with high specificity and sensitivity. The authors suggested that the approach could potentially be generalized to other disease states and immunological phenotypes. A further reported finding was that TCR beta sequences accurately predicted the HLA-A and HLA-B alleles for most subjects in the first cohort. In an earlier analysis of 587 of the donors, most TCR beta V segments were observed in productive rearrangements about 90% or about 30% of the time, broadly matching IMGT annotations.

Turning to this clone: What antigen it recognizes has not been identified. The record has no base qualities; no much larger clone is one base away.

The germline V gene specifies MNHEY as CDR1 and SVGAGI as CDR2. After removal of 0 bases from V and 3 bases from J, the junction retains 5 bases not matched to a gene. Counted from cysteine to phenylalanine, this CDR3 has 15 amino acids. The CDR3 DNA has 45 bases and is translated from base 1. The cohort consisted of 666 healthy bone marrow donors. At the time of sampling, all cohort members were nominally healthy, though unrecorded immune exposures were likely present. The donor tested CMV seropositive and was one of the 289 seropositive cohort members. A peripheral blood sample was provided by each donor, and peripheral blood mononuclear cells were used for TCR beta sequencing. The Qiagen DNeasy Blood Extraction Kit was used to extract genomic DNA from the blood cell samples.

The sample comprised PBMCs. The rearranged segments are TRBV6-5 and TRBJ2-7; TRBD1 matches 7 bases in the middle. This receptor was identified in a woman aged 60-75 years in good health and CMV-seropositive. The nucleotide sequence reads TGTGCCAGCAGTTACTCTGGGCAGGGGGACTACGAGCAGTACTTC. This translates into CASSYSGQGDYEQYF.